This T cell receptor beta chain was sequenced for a study of T-cell memory formation after mild COVID-19. Study-level information: In these data, TCR clusters were largely donor specific.

TCRdb processed the 5' RACE reads anew with MiXCR; each CDR3 protein has one entry. The sample records 210,000 or so distinct CDR3 sequences, more than 9% being singletons. V dropped 0 bases and J dropped 0 bases, with 9 bases sitting between them. This CDR3 contains 16 residues. Germline CDR1 SGHVS, CDR2 FNYEAQ. Source material: PBMCs or a T cell subset sorted from them (not recorded which). The chain uses TRBV7-6 and TRBJ2-1; D remains unclear. The TCR comes from a young man who had mild COVID-19 (a few samples of this study predate the infection). Cell type and time point are not known. CDR3: CASSLASLSSYNEQFF. The CDR3 DNA sequence: TGTGCCAGCAGCTTAGCGTCCTTAAGCTCCTACAATGAGCAGTTCTTC.